What follows is one T cell receptor beta chain and its context. V lost 8 bases and J 5 bases, leaving 15 bases between the germline ends. This CDR3 contains 13 residues. Germline V gene lookup returns CDR1 KGHSH and CDR2 LQKENI. Assay: immunoSEQ multiplex PCR; the TCRdb copy retains only in-frame clones and omits some. The table has 10,000 or so clones, 82% seen once. This sample was included in a study of PD-1 and CTLA-4 blockade in melanoma. Sequencing used CD8+ T cells from peripheral blood, obtained from a patient given anti-PD-1 treatment. This clonotype was sampled from a human donor with melanoma. The rearrangement joins TRBV18 to TRBJ1-2; D perhaps matches TRBD1 (5 bases). CDR3 sequence reads: CASQSTDRYGYTF. CDR3 DNA sequence: TGTGCCAGCCAATCGACAGACCGATATGGCTACACCTTC. Using reference TRBV18 and TRBJ1-2 for the parts outside the CDR3, the full variable domain is NAGVMQNPRHLVRRRGQEARLRCSPMKGHSHVYWYRQLPEEGLKFMVYLQKENIIDESGMPKERFSAEFPKEGPSILRIQQVVRGDSAAYFCASQSTDRYGYTFGSGTRLTVV.